These 28 T cell receptor beta chains originate from one sample sequenced in a study of OX40 agonist ivuxolimab in advanced cancers. Clones were sequenced by immunoSEQ multiplex PCR, and TCRdb holds only the in-frame ones, with some missing. This table holds approximately 80,000 clones, around 94% found once. This specimen consisted of CD4+ or CD8+ T cells sorted from blood, obtained in a trial of the OX40 agonist ivuxolimab. These receptors all stem from an adult with an advanced solid tumor such as melanoma, head and neck, liver or kidney cancer.

This clone appeared a few times. The J gene is TRBJ1-5, the V gene TRBV28; D ambiguous. Germline V gives CDR1 MDHEN, CDR2 SYDVKM. Trimming took off 8 bases at V and 10 bases at J, with 18 bases between the two ends. The CDR3 has 13 residues. CDR3 nucleotides: TGTGCCAGCTACACCCTTCCCTCGGAACCCCAGCATTTT. It specifies CASYTLPSEPQHF.

This chain joins TRBV13 and TRBJ2-1; 15 bases map to TRBD2. Per the germline V gene, CDR1 is PRHDT and CDR2 is FYEKMQ (reference sequence). Germline trimming cut 5 bases from V and 6 bases from J; bases unmatched to any gene: 14. This CDR3 is built from 19 residues. The CDR3 coding sequence is TGTGCCAGCAGCCTGACCGGGACTAGCGGGAGGTGGATTTTCAATGAGCAGTTCTTC. This translates into CASSLTGTSGRWIFNEQFF.

This chain joins TRBV27 and TRBJ2-3; a weak D match, TRBD1 (6 bases). This CDR3 region has 14 residues. Germline V gene data show CDR1 as MNHEY and CDR2 as SMNVEV (reference sequence). Trimming left V 2 bases short and J 3 bases short, with 9 bases between. CDR3 amino acids: CASSLNRETDTQYF. The CDR3 DNA sequence: TGTGCCAGCAGTTTAAACAGGGAGACAGATACGCAGTATTTT.

The chain carries TRBV5-8 and TRBJ1-5, with D unclear. CDR3 length: 15 amino acids. Germline CDR1 and CDR2: SGHTS and YDEGEE. The V gene lost 0 bases and the J gene lost 0 bases, with 7 bases spanning the gap. CDR3 DNA: TGTGCCAGCAGCTTGGCCCTATATAGCAATCAGCCCCAGCATTTT. Its translation is CASSLALYSNQPQHF.

This chain joins TRBV7-8 and TRBJ2-5; 10 bases are a match to TRBD2. Per germline, CDR1 SGHVS and CDR2 FQNEAQ. Trimming took 5 bases from V and 5 from J; bases not matched to a gene: 5. The length of the CDR3 is 14 residues. The CDR3 nucleotides are TGTGCCAGCAGCCCTAGCGGGAGTGGGGAGACCCAGTACTTC. It yields the protein CASSPSGSGETQYF.

The V gene is TRBV5-1, the J gene TRBJ2-1; 10 bases are a match to TRBD2. Losses at the gene ends were 7 bases for V and 6 bases for J; bases not matched to a gene: 10. The CDR3 runs 15 residues. Germline V gene lookup returns CDR1 SGHRS and CDR2 YFSETQ. For the CDR3, the DNA is TGCGCCAGCGTTGCTAGCGGGGGACCCGCCAATGAGCAGTTCTTC. It encodes CASVASGGPANEQFF.

This sequence joins TRBV7-9 and TRBJ2-3, with D perhaps matching TRBD1 or TRBD2 (5 bases each). Germline loops: CDR1 SEHNR, CDR2 FQNEAQ (reference sequence). Trimming removed 3 bases at V and 2 bases at J, with 6 bases between. CDR3 length: 13 residues. This CDR3 is CASSLGDTDTQYF. CDR3 sequence (DNA): TGTGCCAGCAGCTTGGGGGACACAGATACGCAGTATTTT. Full variable domain (outside the CDR3, taken from reference TRBV7-9 and TRBJ2-3): DTGVSQNPRHKITKRGQNVTFRCDPISEHNRLYWYRQTLGQGPEFLTYFQNEAQLEKSRLLSDRFSAERPKGSFSTLEIQRTEQGDSAMYLCASSLGDTDTQYFGPGTRLTVL.

The V gene is TRBV19, the J gene TRBJ2-3; 8 nucleotides agree with TRBD2. Germline assignment: CDR1 LNHDA and CDR2 SQIVND (reference sequence). The CDR3 is 15 amino acids. Losses at the gene ends were 10 bases for V and 1 base for J; bases not matched to a gene: 10. Here the CDR3 DNA reads TGTGCCACCCAAATAGGACTAGCCGGCACAGATACGCAGTATTTT. Amino acid sequence: CATQIGLAGTDTQYF.

The gene calls are TRBV6-6 and TRBJ2-1; D might be TRBD2 (6 bases). Trimming removed 10 bases at V and 3 bases at J, with 13 bases between. In germline, CDR1 is MNHNY, CDR2 SVGAGI (reference sequence). The CDR3 is 13 residues long. CDR3 DNA: TGTGCCACCCTAGAGGGAGGCTACAATGAGCAGTTCTTC. It yields the protein CATLEGGYNEQFF.

In DNA form, the CDR3 reads TGTGCCAGCAGCTTGGGACAGGGGAACGAGCAGTACTTC. The encoded protein is CASSLGQGNEQYF. J is TRBJ2-7 and V is TRBV5-6, with 8 bases fitting TRBD1. There are 13 residues in the CDR3. The V segment lost 0 bases and the J segment 5 bases; nucleotides outside the gene matches: 1. CDR1 and CDR2 from the germline V gene are SGHDT and YYEEEE.

This chain joins TRBV28 and TRBJ1-3; D not resolved. V dropped 1 base and J dropped 0 bases, with 22 bases sitting between them. Germline V gene data show CDR1 as MDHEN and CDR2 as SYDVKM. The length of the CDR3 is 20 residues. The chain's CDR3 is CASSLSSRRAYSSSGNTIYF. The CDR3 bases are TGTGCCAGCAGTTTATCCTCACGCCGGGCCTACTCTTCCTCTGGAAACACCATATATTTT.

V is TRBV12-5 and J is TRBJ1-3; the D gene is possibly TRBD1 (5 bases). With 0 bases removed from V and 8 bases from J, the gap between germline ends came to 14 bases. The germline V gene encodes CDR1 LGHNT and CDR2 FRNRAP. The CDR3 sequence is 15 residues long. This CDR3 reads CASGLVGSGRDTIYF. For the CDR3, the DNA is TGTGCTAGTGGTTTGGTAGGGTCAGGGAGGGACACCATATATTTT.

This rearrangement joins TRBV5-6 to TRBJ2-7; D remains unclear. Deletions cut 2 bases from V and 1 base from J, with 13 bases between. From germline, CDR1 is SGHDT and CDR2 YYEEEE. The CDR3 loop spans 15 amino acids. In DNA, the CDR3 is TGTGCCAGCAGCTTTGACCGGACGGATTCCTACGAGCAGTACTTC. Encoded protein: CASSFDRTDSYEQYF. The full variable domain, with the rest looked up from reference TRBV5-6 and TRBJ2-7, is DAGVTQSPTHLIKTRGQQVTLRCSPKSGHDTVSWYQQALGQGPQFIFQYYEEEERQRGNFPDRFSGHQFPNYSSELNVNALLLGDSALYLCASSFDRTDSYEQYFGPGTRLTVT.

The chain combines TRBV6-4 with TRBJ1-4; tentatively, D is TRBD1 (6 bases). The CDR3 sequence is 16 residues long. V lost 6 bases and J 0 bases, leaving 14 bases between the germline ends. Germline loops: CDR1 MRHNA, CDR2 SNTAGT. The CDR3 region has the DNA TGTGCCAGCAGCCAATCTCAGGGGCCAACTAATGAAAAACTGTTTTTT. Protein: CASSQSQGPTNEKLFF.

The chain joins TRBV27 to TRBJ1-5; D uncertain. Trimming cost V 1 base and J 2 bases, with 9 bases left between them. The CDR3 has 15 residues. Per the germline V gene, CDR1 is MNHEY and CDR2 is SMNVEV (reference sequence). The chain's CDR3 is CASSLWLSGNQPQHF. The CDR3 DNA follows: TGTGCCAGCAGTTTATGGTTATCGGGCAATCAGCCCCAGCATTTT.

This sequence joins TRBV9 and TRBJ2-5; D unresolved. CDR3 length equals 13 residues. The V gene's germline CDR1 is SGDLS and CDR2 YYNGEE. V was clipped by 4 bases and J by 5 bases, with 12 bases between them. The CDR3 sequence is CASSPDVRETQYF. The DNA for the CDR3 is TGTGCCAGCAGCCCAGACGTCAGGGAGACCCAGTACTTC.

The V gene is TRBV6-5, the J gene TRBJ1-4; D ambiguous. Germline CDR1 reads MNHEY; CDR2 reads SVGAGI. The V gene lost 5 bases and the J gene lost 9 bases, with 19 bases spanning the gap. The CDR3 contains 15 residues. CDR3 coding DNA: TGTGCCAGCAGTCAACAAGACGCCTGGGAGAAAAAACTGTTTTTT. Translation gives CASSQQDAWEKKLFF.

V gene TRBV11-3 combines with J gene TRBJ2-1; D is perhaps TRBD2 (6 bases). V was pared by 5 bases and J by 6 bases, with 14 bases between. CDR1 and CDR2 from the germline V gene are SGHNT and YENEEA. The CDR3 runs to 14 residues. CDR3 region: CASSTRTNTNEQFF. For the CDR3, the DNA is TGTGCCAGCAGCACACGGACTAACACCAATGAGCAGTTCTTC. The entire variable domain, with the rest obtained from reference TRBV11-3 and TRBJ2-1, is as follows: EAGVVQSPRYKIIEKKQPVAFWCNPISGHNTLYWYLQNLGQGPELLIRYENEEAVDDSQLPKDRFSAERLKGVDSTLKIQPAELGDSAVYLCASSTRTNTNEQFFGPGTRLTVL.

The chain is built from TRBV28 and TRBJ2-7; D remains unclear. Trimming removed 3 bases at V and 2 bases at J, with 11 bases between. The CDR3 contains 14 residues. Germline-derived CDR1 and CDR2 are MDHEN and SYDVKM. This CDR3 is CASSFVGSTYEQYF. DNA of the CDR3: TGTGCCAGCAGTTTCGTGGGCTCCACCTACGAGCAGTACTTC.

This rearrangement joins TRBV2 to TRBJ2-7; 8 nucleotides line up with TRBD2. V trimming: 5 bases; J trimming: 2 bases; junction bases outside the gene matches: 2. In germline, CDR1 is SNHLY, CDR2 FYNNEI. The CDR3 is made up of 13 amino acids. The CDR3 DNA reads TGTGCCAGCAGTAGTAGCGGGACCTACGAGCAGTACTTC. Its translation is CASSSSGTYEQYF.

V is TRBV5-1 and J is TRBJ2-2; D is unresolved. CDR3 size: 14 residues. The germline CDR1 and CDR2 sequences are SGHRS and YFSETQ. The V end lost 2 bases, the J end lost 5 bases, and 10 bases lay between the germline ends. CDR3 coding DNA: TGCGCCAGCAGCTTCGCAGCCGGTACCGGGGAGCTGTTTTTT. Amino acid sequence: CASSFAAGTGELFF.

CDR3 protein: CASSPGLAGPEQYF. In DNA form, the CDR3 reads TGTGCCAGCAGCCCGGGACTAGCGGGGCCGGAGCAGTACTTC. The chain carries TRBV7-7 and TRBJ2-7; TRBD2 aligns across 13 bases. This CDR3 has 14 residues. V dropped 5 bases and J dropped 7; count of bases not matched to a gene: 5. Germline loops: CDR1 SSHAT, CDR2 FNYEAQ (reference sequence).

The CDR3 here is CASSGQNTGELFF. The CDR3 nucleotides are TGTGCCAGCAGTGGGCAGAACACCGGGGAGCTGTTTTTT. The V call is TRBV6-1, the J call TRBJ2-2; D is unclear. Germline V CDR1 and CDR2: MNHNS, SASEGT. V was shortened by 4 bases and J by 1 base, with 4 bases between the two germline ends. CDR3 length equals 13 residues.

This clone came up a few times. The genes are TRBV4-1 and TRBJ1-5; no clear D gene. The CDR3 is made up of 13 amino acids. Germline CDR1 and CDR2: MGHRA and YSYEKL. Trimming stripped 1 base from V and 3 bases from J, with 4 bases between. The CDR3 here is CASSQAVNQPQHF. CDR3 coding DNA: TGCGCCAGCAGCCAAGCCGTCAATCAGCCCCAGCATTTT.

The chain links TRBV19 to TRBJ1-2; D is ambiguous. Germline CDR1 is LNHDA and CDR2 is SQIVND (reference sequence). V lost 3 bases, J lost 6 bases, and 8 bases lay in between. CDR3 size: 12 residues. The CDR3 here is CASSILGDGYTF. The CDR3 DNA reads as TGTGCCAGTAGTATCCTCGGAGATGGCTACACCTTC.

The CDR3, as DNA: TGTGCCAGCACCGTGCCGGGCCTTAACAAGGGCGGCTACACCTTC. This encodes CASTVPGLNKGGYTF. V is TRBV28 and J is TRBJ1-2; D is ambiguous. Trimming stripped 7 bases from V and 8 bases from J, with 23 bases between. Germline CDR1 MDHEN, CDR2 SYDVKM. This CDR3 has 15 residues.

V usage is TRBV28 and J usage is TRBJ1-5; possible D gene TRBD1, 5 bases. The V and J ends lost 7 bases and 4 bases respectively, with 17 bases between them. The CDR3 contains 15 residues. Germline CDR1 reads MDHEN; CDR2 reads SYDVKM. CDR3 nucleotide sequence: TGTGCCAGCACCCTAGGTGGGGGGGATAATCAGCCCCAGCATTTT. Protein product: CASTLGGGDNQPQHF.

J is TRBJ2-7 and V is TRBV11-2, with D tentatively TRBD1 (5 bases). The CDR3 length is 13 residues. Trimming removed 2 bases at V and 5 bases at J, with 10 bases between. Per the germline V gene, CDR1 is SGHAT and CDR2 is FQNNGV. CDR3 nucleotides: TGTGCCAGCAGCTTACGGACAATCGACGAGCAGTACTTC. Residues: CASSLRTIDEQYF.